Below, one TCR beta chain is given with its context. What it binds is unknown. CDR1 and CDR2 from the germline V gene are SGHRS and YFSETQ. Trimming pared 4 bases from V and 5 bases from J, leaving 15 bases between. The CDR3 totals 14 residues. The data stem from a study of response to subunit inactivated influenza vaccine. Whole-study results and caveats: Each seasonal influenza vaccination recruits few new T cells, the authors suggested.

TCRdb recomputed calls from the RT-PCR reads with MiXCR, one row per CDR3 protein. The sample holds hundreds of thousands of distinct CDR3 sequences; 15% to 20% are singletons and the top ten take over 2.5%. V gene TRBV5-1 combines with J gene TRBJ2-5, with a weak D call TRBD1 (6 bases). Sequenced material: CD4+ T cells sorted from PBMCs, taken around 2 years after vaccination. This receptor was identified in a man in his fifties or sixties who received an inactivated influenza vaccine. The CDR3 region is CASSTGTPRETQYF. The CDR3 nucleotides read TGCGCCAGCAGCACCGGGACACCCAGGGAGACCCAGTACTTC.